This T cell receptor (beta chain) was recovered during a study of T cells expressing NK-cell markers. Generation of TCR beta cDNA was performed by 5'RACE template switching incorporating UMIs. TCRdb reanalyzed the 5' RACE reads and collapses them to one entry per CDR3 protein, without DNA. The clone table shows 7,000 to 8,500 distinct CDR3 sequences, with the ten largest holding about 66%. Germline V gene sequence: CDR1 PRHDT, CDR2 FYEKMQ (reference sequence). The CDR3 is made up of 14 amino acids. The sample was blood T cells: a sorted CD56 or NKG2C T cell subset, CD4+ or CD8+ T cells, or bulk PBMC T cells (not recorded which). The chain links TRBV13 to TRBJ2-2. This receptor was obtained from a man aged 18-75 years in good health. CDR3 amino acids: CASSLGQNTGELFF.